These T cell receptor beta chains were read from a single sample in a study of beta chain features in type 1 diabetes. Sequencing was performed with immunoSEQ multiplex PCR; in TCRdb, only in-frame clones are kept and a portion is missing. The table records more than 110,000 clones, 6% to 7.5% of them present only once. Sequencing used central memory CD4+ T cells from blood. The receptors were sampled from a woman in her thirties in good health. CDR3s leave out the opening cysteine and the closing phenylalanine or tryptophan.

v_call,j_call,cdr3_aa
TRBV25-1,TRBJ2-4,ASAGTGRIQNIQY
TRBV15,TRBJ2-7,ATSRVAGSYEQY
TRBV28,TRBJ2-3,ASSFLADSTDTQY
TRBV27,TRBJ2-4,AAGGAGGRKNIQY
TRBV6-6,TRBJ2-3,ASSGTVAGGTDTQY
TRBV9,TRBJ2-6,ASSVGARTGHSGANVLT
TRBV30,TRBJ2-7,AWSQTGKEQY
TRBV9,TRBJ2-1,ASSTGTSGRGEQF
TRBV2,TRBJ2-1,ASDTGTSYEQF
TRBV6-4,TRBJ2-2,ASREDRAGTGELF
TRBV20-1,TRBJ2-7,SAAREDEQY
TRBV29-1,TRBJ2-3,SGRTSGSEDTQY
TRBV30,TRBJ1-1,AWSVQRNTEAF
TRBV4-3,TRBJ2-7,ASSQDQGRTSGYEQY
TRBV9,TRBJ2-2,ASSGTVAGELF
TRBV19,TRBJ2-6,ASTPTGGPVTGANVLT
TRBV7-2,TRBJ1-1,ASSLNQGTEAF
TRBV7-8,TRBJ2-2,ASSFASGNTGELF
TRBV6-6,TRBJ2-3,ASSYPRTVTDTQY
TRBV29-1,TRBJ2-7,SVTGGLAGTYEQY
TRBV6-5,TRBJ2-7,ASSPDRDRVG
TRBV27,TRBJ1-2,ASNSHGVGGEANYGYT
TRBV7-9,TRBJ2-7,ASSLGGRGEQY
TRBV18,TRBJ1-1,ASSPNGGNTEAF
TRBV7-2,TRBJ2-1,ASSFPPGREQF
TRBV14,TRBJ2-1,ASSQDRGSGRRYNEQF
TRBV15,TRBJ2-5,ATSRDWELAGETQY
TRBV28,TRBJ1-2,ASTGTGYGYT
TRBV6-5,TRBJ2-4,ASRPGQDANIQY
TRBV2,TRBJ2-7,ASSDSTSGRQY
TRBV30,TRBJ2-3,AWSVRDTQY
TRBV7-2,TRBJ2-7,ASSSGGLAIHEQY
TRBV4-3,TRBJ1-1,ASSPRVANTEAF
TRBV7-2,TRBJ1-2,ASSLADRGGYGYT
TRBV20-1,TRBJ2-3,RGAGTDTQY
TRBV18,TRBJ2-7,ASSPASGGLSYEQY
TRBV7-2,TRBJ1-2,ASSSRDTFYGYT
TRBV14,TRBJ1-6,ASSQDDRVYSPLH
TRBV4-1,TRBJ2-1,ASGTGTSSYNEQF
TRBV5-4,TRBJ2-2,ASSLDRTSTGELF
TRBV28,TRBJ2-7,ATTIQAGVEEQY
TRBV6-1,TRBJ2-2,ASRPGFTGELF
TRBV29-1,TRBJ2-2,SAAVELNTGELF
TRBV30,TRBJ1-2,AWSLAGESGYT
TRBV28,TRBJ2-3,ASSLRQGATDTQY
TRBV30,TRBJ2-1,AWSQPGLAGGDEQF
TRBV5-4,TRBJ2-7,ASSQTSGGYYEQY